Sequencing of this T cell receptor beta chain was carried out in a study of cytomegalovirus exposure and HLA in healthy donors. Healthy bone marrow donors supplied every sample. Whereas donors were nominally healthy upon sampling, unrecorded immune exposures were probable. The sample holds one count of this clone. The V gene lost 6 bases and the J gene lost 8 bases, with 14 bases spanning the gap. The germline V gene has CDR1 MNHEY and CDR2 SVGAGI. The CDR3 runs to 14 residues. Vbeta (60) and Jbeta (13) primers were used in the PCR. Data came from immunoSEQ multiplex PCR; TCRdb stores just in-frame clones and leaves some out. The table includes about 140,000 clones, around 65% detected once.

The receptor was isolated from a woman aged 60-70 years in good health and CMV-seronegative. The J gene is TRBJ1-6, the V gene TRBV6-5, with D perhaps matching TRBD1 (5 bases). The sequenced material came from PBMCs. In DNA form, the CDR3 reads TGTGCCAGCAGGAGAGACCTGGGGCATTCACCCCTCCACTTT. It codes for CASRRDLGHSPLHF.